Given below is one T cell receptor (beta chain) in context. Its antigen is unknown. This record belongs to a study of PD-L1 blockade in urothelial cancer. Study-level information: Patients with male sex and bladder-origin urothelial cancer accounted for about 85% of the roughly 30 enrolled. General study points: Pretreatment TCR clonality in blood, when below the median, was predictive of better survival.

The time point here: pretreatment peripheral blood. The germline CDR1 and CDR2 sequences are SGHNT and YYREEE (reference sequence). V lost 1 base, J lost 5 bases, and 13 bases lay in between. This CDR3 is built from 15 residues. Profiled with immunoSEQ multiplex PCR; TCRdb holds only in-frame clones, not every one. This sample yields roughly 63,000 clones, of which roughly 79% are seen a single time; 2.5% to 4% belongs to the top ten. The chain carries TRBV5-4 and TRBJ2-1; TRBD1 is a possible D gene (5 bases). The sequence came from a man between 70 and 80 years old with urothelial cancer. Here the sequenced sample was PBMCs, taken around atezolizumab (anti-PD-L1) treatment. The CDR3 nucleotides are TGTGCCAGCAGCTTGAGGGGTCTAAGACACAATGAGCAGTTCTTC. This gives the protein CASSLRGLRHNEQFF.